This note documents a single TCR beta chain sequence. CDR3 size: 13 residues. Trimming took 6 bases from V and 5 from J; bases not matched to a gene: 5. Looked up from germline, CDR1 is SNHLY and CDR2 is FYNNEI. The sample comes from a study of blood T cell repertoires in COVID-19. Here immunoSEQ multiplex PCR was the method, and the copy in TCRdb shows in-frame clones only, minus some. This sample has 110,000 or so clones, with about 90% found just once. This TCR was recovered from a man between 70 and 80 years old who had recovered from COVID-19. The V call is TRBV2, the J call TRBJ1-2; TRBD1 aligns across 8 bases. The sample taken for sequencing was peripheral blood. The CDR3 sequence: CASSQGAGYGYTF. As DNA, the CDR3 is TGTGCCAGCAGCCAGGGGGCCGGGTATGGCTACACCTTC.